Listed below are T cell receptor beta chains from one sample, sequenced in a study of metastatic and nonmetastatic thyroid tumors. TCRdb re-analyzed the PCR reads using MiXCR. The data contain some 69,000 clones, 14% of them singletons. Material for sequencing was blood. The receptors stem from a male donor with papillary thyroid cancer or a benign thyroid nodule (not recorded which). Some clones in this sample may be carry-over from other donors' samples. The CDR3 runs from the conserved cysteine through the conserved F or W. Clone sizes are given selectively: once, few, many, or a class where the clone is expanded.

many	TRBJ2-4	TRBV7-9	CASSWGDRGNIQYF
-	TRBJ2-7	TRBV6-2/TRBV6-3	CASSITGSEQYF
many	TRBJ2-7	TRBV4-3	CASSQVPNINSYEQYF
many	TRBJ1-5	TRBV27	CASSFRGAYSNQPQHF
-	TRBJ1-6	TRBV2	CASNPFARGSPLHF
many	TRBJ1-3	TRBV6-5	CASSYSAGQSSGNTIYF
many	TRBJ2-1	TRBV11-2	CASSFLASGPYNEQFF
many	TRBJ2-1	TRBV24-1	CATSLNPTSGSLYNEQFF
many	TRBJ2-7	TRBV30	CAWSWDFMSYEQYF
many	TRBJ2-1	TRBV9	CASSVSIGANPRNNEQFF
many	TRBJ2-5	TRBV28	CASSGEQGTQYF
-	TRBJ1-2	TRBV5-4	CASSLGLGIGGGYTF
many	TRBJ2-3	TRBV7-9	CASSPGGDYTDTQYF
many	TRBJ1-3	TRBV10-3	CAISESGNRGPGNTIYF
many	TRBJ2-5	TRBV11-2	CASRTMGTGGADETQYF
many	TRBJ2-7	TRBV6-2/TRBV6-3	CASDPTGTGDYEQYF
many	TRBJ2-3	TRBV6-5	CASRHNLMAGVTDTQYF
-	TRBJ2-1	TRBV5-1	CTSSFLAGLYEQFF
few	TRBJ2-2	TRBV24-1	CATRKPNTGELFF
many	TRBJ2-3	TRBV19	CASSIPGLAGLTDTQYF
many	TRBJ2-1	TRBV2	CASKDLAGGEQFF
many	TRBJ2-7	TRBV6-2/TRBV6-3	CASTSRGMSSYEQYF
many	TRBJ1-5	TRBV20-1	CSARDSDQATWYYQPQHF
many	TRBJ1-1	TRBV19	CASSIKGDTEAFF
many	TRBJ1-2	TRBV6-7	CAGPVKANYGYTF
many	TRBJ2-2	TRBV6-4	CASSDSWAGRTGELFF